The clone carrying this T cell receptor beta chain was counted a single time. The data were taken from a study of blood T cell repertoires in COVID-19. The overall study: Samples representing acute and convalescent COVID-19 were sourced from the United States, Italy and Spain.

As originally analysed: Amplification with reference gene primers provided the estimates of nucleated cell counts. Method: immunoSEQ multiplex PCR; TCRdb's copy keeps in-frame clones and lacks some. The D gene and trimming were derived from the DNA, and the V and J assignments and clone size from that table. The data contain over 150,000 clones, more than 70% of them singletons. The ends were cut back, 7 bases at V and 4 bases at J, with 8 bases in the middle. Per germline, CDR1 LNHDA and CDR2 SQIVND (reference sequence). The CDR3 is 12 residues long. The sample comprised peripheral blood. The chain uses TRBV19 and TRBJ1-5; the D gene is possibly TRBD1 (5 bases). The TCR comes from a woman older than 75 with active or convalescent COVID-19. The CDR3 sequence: CASNDRNQPQHF. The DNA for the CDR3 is TGTGCCAGTAATGACAGAAATCAGCCCCAGCATTTT.